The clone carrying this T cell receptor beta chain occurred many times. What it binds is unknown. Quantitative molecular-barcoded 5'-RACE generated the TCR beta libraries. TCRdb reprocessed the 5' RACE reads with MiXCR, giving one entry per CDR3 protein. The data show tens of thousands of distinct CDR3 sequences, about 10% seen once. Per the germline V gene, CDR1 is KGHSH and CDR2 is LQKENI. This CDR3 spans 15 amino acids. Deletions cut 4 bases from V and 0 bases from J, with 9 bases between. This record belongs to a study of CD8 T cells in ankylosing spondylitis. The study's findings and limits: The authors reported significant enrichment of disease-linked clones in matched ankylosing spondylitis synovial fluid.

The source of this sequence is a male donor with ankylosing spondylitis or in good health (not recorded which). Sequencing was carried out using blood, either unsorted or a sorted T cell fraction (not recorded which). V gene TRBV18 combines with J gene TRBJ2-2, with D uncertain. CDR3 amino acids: CASSLSVSNTGELFF. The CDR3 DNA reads TGTGCCAGCTCACTTTCAGTCTCGAACACCGGGGAGCTGTTTTTT.